This TCR beta chain was found in a study of T cells expressing NK-cell markers. The CDR3 loop spans 12 amino acids. In germline, CDR1 is DFQATT, CDR2 SNEGSKA (reference sequence). 5'RACE template switching with UMIs produced the TCR beta cDNA. TCRdb reprocessed the 5' RACE reads, with one entry per CDR3 protein and no DNA. This sample's table reports about 260,000 distinct CDR3 sequences. The gene calls are TRBV20-1 and TRBJ1-5; no DNA is available, so the TRBD1 call from TCRdb remains unchecked. The receptor comes from a woman between 18 and 69 years old in good health. Sample: blood T cells: a sorted CD56 or NKG2C T cell subset, CD4+ or CD8+ T cells, or bulk PBMC T cells (not recorded which). The CDR3 region is CSARGGSGPQHF.